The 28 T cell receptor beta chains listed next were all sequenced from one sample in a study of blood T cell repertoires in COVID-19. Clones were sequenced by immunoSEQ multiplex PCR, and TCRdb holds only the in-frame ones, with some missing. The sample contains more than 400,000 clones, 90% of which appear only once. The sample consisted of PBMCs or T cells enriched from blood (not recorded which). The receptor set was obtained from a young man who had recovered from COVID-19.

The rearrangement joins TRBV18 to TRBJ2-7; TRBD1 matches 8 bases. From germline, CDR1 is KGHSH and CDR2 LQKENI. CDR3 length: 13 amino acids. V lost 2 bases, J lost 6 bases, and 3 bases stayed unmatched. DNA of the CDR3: TGTGCCAGCTCACCAGCAGGGGGCTCCGAGCAGTACTTC. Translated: CASSPAGGSEQYF.

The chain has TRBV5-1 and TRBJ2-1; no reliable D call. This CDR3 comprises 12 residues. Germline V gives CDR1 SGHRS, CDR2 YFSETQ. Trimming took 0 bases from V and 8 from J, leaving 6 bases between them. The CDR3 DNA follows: TGCGCCAGCAGCTTGGACTTGGATGAGCAGTTCTTC. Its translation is CASSLDLDEQFF.

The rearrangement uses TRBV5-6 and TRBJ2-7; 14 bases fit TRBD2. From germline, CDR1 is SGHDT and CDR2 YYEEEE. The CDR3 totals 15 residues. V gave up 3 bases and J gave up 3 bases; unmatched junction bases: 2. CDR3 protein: CASSSGLAGVYEQYF. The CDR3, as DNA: TGTGCCAGCAGCTCGGGACTAGCGGGAGTCTACGAGCAGTACTTC.

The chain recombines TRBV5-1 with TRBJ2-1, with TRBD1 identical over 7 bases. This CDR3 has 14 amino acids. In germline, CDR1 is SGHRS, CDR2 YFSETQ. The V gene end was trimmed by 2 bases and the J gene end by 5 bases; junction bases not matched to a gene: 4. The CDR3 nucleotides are TGCGCCAGCAGCTTAAGTGGACAGGACAATGAGCAGTTCTTC. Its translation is CASSLSGQDNEQFF. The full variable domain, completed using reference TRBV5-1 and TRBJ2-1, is KAGVTQTPRYLIKTRGQQVTLSCSPISGHRSVSWYQQTPGQGLQFLFEYFSETQRNKGNFPGRFSGRQFSNSRSEMNVSTLELGDSALYLCASSLSGQDNEQFFGPGTRLTVL.

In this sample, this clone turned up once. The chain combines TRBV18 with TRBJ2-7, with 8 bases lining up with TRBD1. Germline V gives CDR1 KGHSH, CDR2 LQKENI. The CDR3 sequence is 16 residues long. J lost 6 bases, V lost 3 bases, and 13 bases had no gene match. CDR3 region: CASSPSGQGMISEQYF. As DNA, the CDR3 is TGTGCCAGCTCACCGTCAGGACAGGGTATGATTAGCGAGCAGTACTTC.

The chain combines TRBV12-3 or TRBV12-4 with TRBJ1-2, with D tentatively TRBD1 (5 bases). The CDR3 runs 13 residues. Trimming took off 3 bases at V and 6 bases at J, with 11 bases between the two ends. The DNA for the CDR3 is TGTGCCAGCAGTTTCGGGGGGTCGGATGGCTACACCTTC. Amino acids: CASSFGGSDGYTF.

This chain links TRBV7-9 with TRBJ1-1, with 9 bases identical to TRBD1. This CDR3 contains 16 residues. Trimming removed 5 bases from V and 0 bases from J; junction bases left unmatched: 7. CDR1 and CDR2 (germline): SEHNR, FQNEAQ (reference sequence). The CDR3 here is CASSQGTGRMNTEAFF. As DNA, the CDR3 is TGTGCCAGCAGCCAAGGGACAGGGAGGATGAACACTGAAGCTTTCTTT.

CDR3 in amino acids: CASSQGRPGAKNIQYF. In DNA form, the CDR3 reads TGTGCCAGCAGCCAAGGAAGACCGGGAGCCAAAAACATTCAGTACTTC. V usage is TRBV3-1 (or the pseudogene TRBV3-2) and J usage is TRBJ2-4; D is unresolved. The CDR3 is made up of 16 amino acids. Germline assignment: CDR1 LGHDT and CDR2 YNNKEL (reference sequence). V was trimmed by 1 base and J by 0 bases, leaving 10 bases between them.

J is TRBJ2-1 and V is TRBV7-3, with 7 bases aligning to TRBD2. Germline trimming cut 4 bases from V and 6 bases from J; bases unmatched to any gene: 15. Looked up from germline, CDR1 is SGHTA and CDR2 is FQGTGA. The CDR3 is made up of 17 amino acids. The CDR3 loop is CASSSLGVGGLGNEQFF. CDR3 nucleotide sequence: TGTGCCAGCAGCTCCCTTGGGGTGGGAGGGCTTGGCAATGAGCAGTTCTTC.

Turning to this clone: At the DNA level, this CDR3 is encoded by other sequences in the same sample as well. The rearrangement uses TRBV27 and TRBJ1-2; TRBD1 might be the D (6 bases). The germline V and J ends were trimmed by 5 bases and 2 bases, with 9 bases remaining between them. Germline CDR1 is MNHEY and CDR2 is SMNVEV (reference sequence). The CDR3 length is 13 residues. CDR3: CASSLQGNYGYTF. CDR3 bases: TGTGCCAGCAGTCTACAGGGCAACTATGGCTACACCTTC.

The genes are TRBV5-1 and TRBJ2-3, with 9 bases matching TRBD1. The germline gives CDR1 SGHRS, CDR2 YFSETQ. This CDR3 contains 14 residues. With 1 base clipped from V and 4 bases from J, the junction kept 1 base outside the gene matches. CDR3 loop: CASSLRTGADTQYF. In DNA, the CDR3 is TGCGCCAGCAGCTTGCGGACAGGGGCAGATACGCAGTATTTT.

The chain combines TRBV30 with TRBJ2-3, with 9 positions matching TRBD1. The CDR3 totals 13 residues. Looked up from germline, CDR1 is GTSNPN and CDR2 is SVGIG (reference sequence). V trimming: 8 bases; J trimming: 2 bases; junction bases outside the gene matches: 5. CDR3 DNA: TGTGCCAGCCGGGACAGGGCCACAGATACGCAGTATTTT. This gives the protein CASRDRATDTQYF.

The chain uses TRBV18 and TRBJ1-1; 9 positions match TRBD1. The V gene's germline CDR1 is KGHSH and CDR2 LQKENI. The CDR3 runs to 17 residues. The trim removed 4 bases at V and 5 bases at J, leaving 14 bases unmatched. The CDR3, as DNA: TGTGCCAGCTCACGCGACCAAGGGACAGGGCTCGCTACTGAAGCTTTCTTT. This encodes CASSRDQGTGLATEAFF.

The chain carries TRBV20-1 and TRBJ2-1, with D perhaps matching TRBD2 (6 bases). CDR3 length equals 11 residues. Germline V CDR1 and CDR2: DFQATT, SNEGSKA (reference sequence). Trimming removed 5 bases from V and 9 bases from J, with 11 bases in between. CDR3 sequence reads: CSARERLEQFF. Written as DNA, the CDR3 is TGCAGTGCTCGGGAGCGGCTTGAGCAGTTCTTC.

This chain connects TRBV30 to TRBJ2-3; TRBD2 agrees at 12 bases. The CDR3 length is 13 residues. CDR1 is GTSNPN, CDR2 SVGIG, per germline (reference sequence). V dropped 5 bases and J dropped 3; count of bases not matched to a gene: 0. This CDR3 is CAWGLAGTDTQYF. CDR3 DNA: TGTGCCTGGGGACTAGCGGGGACAGATACGCAGTATTTT.

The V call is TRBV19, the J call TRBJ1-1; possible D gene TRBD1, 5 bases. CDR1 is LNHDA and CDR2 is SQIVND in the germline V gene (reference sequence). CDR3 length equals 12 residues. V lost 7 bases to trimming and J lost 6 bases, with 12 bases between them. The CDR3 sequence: CASNPGGPEAFF. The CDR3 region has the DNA TGTGCCAGTAACCCGGGGGGACCTGAAGCTTTCTTT.

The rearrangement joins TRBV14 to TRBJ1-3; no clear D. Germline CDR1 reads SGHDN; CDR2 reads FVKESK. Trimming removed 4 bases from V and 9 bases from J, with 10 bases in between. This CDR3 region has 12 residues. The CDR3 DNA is TGTGCCAGCAGCCCCGAACATCGCACCATATATTTT. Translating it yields CASSPEHRTIYF.

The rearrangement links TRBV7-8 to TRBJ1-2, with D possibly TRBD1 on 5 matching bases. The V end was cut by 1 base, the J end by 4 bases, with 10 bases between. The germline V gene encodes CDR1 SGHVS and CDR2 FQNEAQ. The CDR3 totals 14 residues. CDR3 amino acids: CASSLDLGRYGYTF. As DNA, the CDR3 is TGTGCCAGCAGCTTAGACTTGGGGCGCTATGGCTACACCTTC.

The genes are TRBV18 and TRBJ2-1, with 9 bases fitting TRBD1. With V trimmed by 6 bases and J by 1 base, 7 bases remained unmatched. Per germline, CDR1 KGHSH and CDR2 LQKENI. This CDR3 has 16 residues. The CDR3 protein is CASSPTGGQSYNEQFF. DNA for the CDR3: TGTGCCAGCTCCCCTACAGGGGGCCAGTCCTACAATGAGCAGTTCTTC.

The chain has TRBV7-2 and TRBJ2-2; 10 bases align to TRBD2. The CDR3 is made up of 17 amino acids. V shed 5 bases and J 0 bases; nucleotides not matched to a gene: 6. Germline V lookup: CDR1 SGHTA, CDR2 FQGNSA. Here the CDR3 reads CASSPAGGPTNTGELFF. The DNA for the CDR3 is TGTGCCAGCAGCCCAGCGGGAGGGCCAACGAACACCGGGGAGCTGTTTTTT.

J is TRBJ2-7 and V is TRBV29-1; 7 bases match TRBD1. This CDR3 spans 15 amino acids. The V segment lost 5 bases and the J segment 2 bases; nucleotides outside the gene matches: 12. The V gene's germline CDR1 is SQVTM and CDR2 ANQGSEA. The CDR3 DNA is TGCAGCGTTTGTTTCAAGGACAGGCCAACCTACGAGCAGTACTTC. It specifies CSVCFKDRPTYEQYF.

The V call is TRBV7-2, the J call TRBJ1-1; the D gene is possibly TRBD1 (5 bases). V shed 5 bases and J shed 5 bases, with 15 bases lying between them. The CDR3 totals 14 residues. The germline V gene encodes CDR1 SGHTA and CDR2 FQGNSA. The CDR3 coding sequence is TGTGCCAGCAGCGTGCGAGCAGGGCAAACTGAAGCTTTCTTT. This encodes CASSVRAGQTEAFF.

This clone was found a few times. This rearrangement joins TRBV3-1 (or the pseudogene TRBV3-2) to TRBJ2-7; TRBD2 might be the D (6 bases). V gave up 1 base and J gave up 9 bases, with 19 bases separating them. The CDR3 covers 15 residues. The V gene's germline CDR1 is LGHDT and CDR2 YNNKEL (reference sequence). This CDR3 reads CASSQAPSGRNGQYF. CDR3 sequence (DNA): TGTGCCAGCAGCCAAGCCCCCAGCGGGCGGAATGGGCAGTACTTC.

CDR3 nucleotides: TGTGCCAGCAGTCTCGAGGTACCCCCTGAAGCTTTCTTT. It yields the protein CASSLEVPPEAFF. The V gene is TRBV28, the J gene TRBJ1-1; D not certain. This CDR3 spans 13 amino acids. With 5 bases removed from V and 6 bases from J, the gap between germline ends came to 13 bases. Germline V gene lookup returns CDR1 MDHEN and CDR2 SYDVKM.

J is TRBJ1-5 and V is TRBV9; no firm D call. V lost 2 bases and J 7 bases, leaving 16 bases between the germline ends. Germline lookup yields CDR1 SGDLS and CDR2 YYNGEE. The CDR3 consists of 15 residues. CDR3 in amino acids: CASSVSGGPQQPQHF. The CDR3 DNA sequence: TGTGCCAGCAGCGTCTCTGGCGGTCCTCAACAGCCCCAGCATTTT.

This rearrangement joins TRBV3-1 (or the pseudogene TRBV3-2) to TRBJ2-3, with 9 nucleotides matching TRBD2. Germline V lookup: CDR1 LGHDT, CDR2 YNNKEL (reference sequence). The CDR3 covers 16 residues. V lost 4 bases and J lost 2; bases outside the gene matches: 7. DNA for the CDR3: TGTGCCAGCAGCCCCCGGGGACTAGCCTACACAGATACGCAGTATTTT. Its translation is CASSPRGLAYTDTQYF.

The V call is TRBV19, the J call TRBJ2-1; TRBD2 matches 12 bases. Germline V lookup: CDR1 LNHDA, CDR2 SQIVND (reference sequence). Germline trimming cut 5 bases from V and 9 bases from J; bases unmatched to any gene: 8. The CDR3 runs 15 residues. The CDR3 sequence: CASSVSSGGAREQFF. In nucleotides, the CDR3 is TGTGCCAGTAGTGTCTCTAGCGGGGGGGCCCGTGAGCAGTTCTTC.

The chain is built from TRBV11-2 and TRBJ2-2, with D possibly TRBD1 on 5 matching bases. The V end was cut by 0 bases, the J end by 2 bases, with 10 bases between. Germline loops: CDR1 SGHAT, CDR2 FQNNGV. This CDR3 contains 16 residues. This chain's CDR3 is CASSLDGTGNTGELFF. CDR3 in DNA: TGTGCCAGCAGCTTAGATGGTACAGGTAACACCGGGGAGCTGTTTTTT.